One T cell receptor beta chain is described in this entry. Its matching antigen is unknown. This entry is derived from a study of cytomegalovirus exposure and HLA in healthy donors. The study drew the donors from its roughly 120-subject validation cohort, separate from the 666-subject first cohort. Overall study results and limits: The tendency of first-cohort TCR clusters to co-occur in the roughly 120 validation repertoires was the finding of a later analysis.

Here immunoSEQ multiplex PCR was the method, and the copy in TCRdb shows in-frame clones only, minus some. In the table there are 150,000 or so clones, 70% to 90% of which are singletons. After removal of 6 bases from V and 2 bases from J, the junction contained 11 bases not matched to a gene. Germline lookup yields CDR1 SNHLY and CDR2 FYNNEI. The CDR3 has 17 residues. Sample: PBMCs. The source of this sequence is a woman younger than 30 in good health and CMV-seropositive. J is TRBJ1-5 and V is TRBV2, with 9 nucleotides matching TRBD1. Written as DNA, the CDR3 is TGTGCCAGCAGGCCCTCTGGGGGACAGGGACGCAATCAGCCCCAGCATTTT. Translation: CASRPSGGQGRNQPQHF.